Each of the 2 T cell receptor beta chains below was sequenced from the same sample in a study of shared clonotypes between healthy human individuals. Assay used: immunoSEQ multiplex PCR; TCRdb lists only in-frame clones, some missing. Of approximately 2.1 million clones listed, over 85% are singletons. Material: naive CD4+ T cells from PBMCs. As for subset: CD45RA+ positively selected. Receptor source: a man aged 18 to 30 in good health. Some clones in this sample may be carry-over from other donors' samples.

This clone was recorded a few times. The gene calls are TRBV28 and TRBJ1-1; D not certain. Germline assignment: CDR1 MDHEN and CDR2 SYDVKM. The CDR3 is 14 residues long. The ends were cut back, 5 bases at V and 1 base at J, with 11 bases in the middle. The CDR3 region has the DNA TGTGCCAGCAGTCGACCTGCCGAGAACACTGAAGCTTTCTTT. Amino acids: CASSRPAENTEAFF.

V usage is TRBV28 and J usage is TRBJ2-1; 11 bases line up with TRBD2. Germline trimming cut 7 bases from V and 6 bases from J; bases unmatched to any gene: 8. Germline V gene data show CDR1 as MDHEN and CDR2 as SYDVKM. The CDR3 has 15 amino acids. CDR3 bases: TGTGCCAGCATCTCTAGCGGGAGGTTGGGCAATGAGCAGTTCTTC. Amino acids: CASISSGRLGNEQFF.